This is a list of T cell receptor beta chains from one sample in a study of molecular identifiers for immune sequencing clone quantification. One entry per CDR3 protein results from TCRdb running MiXCR on the PCR reads. This sample has under 600,000 distinct CDR3 sequences; about 22% occur once, and the top ten carry approximately 0.84%. Material: naive CD8+ T cells from blood, with Jurkat cell RNA spiked in. These receptors were obtained from a human donor in good health. Some libraries in this study had Jurkat cell RNA spiked in. CDR3s include the opening cysteine and the closing phenylalanine or tryptophan. The D gene is left open where the match is weak. A row's size may be missing; if present it is once, few, many or a size class.

d_gene	abundance	v_gene	j_gene	CDR3aa	CDR3nt
-	-	TRBV27	TRBJ1-5	CASSFLSQPQHF	TGTGCCAGCAGTTTTTTAAGTCAGCCCCAGCATTTT
TRBD1	few	TRBV25-1	TRBJ2-1	CASSEYRGNEQFF	TGTGCCAGCAGTGAGTACAGGGGGAATGAGCAGTTCTTC
-	few	TRBV9	TRBJ2-5	CASSAAEYQETQYF	TGTGCCAGCAGCGCAGCTGAGTACCAAGAGACCCAGTACTTC
TRBD1	few	TRBV27	TRBJ2-3	CASSLVSGTGGTDTQYF	TGTGCCAGCAGTTTGGTGTCCGGGACAGGGGGCACTGATACGCAGTATTTT
-	-	TRBV6-2/TRBV6-3	TRBJ1-5	CASSYSGAGQPQHF	TGTGCCAGCAGTTACTCGGGGGCAGGGCAGCCCCAGCATTTT
-	-	TRBV6-5	TRBJ2-2	CASSYSFQGIGELFF	TGTGCCAGCAGTTACTCGTTTCAGGGCATCGGGGAGCTGTTTTTT
TRBD1	once	TRBV28	TRBJ1-1	CAGSYRGPTEAFF	TGTGCCGGCAGTTACAGGGGGCCCACTGAAGCTTTCTTT
TRBD1	many	TRBV6-5	TRBJ2-7	CASSSNVRGYSYEQYF	TGTGCCAGCAGTTCAAACGTCAGGGGGTACTCCTACGAGCAGTACTTC
-	many	TRBV4-1	TRBJ1-5	CASSQDMRGNQPQHF	TGCGCCAGCAGCCAAGATATGAGGGGAAATCAGCCCCAGCATTTT
-	-	TRBV14	TRBJ2-7	CAGSLTTWRRGEAYEQYF	TGTGCCGGCAGCCTAACCACGTGGCGCAGGGGGGAAGCCTACGAGCAGTACTTC
-	many	TRBV29-1	TRBJ1-1	CSVEELTEAFF	TGCAGCGTTGAAGAACTCACTGAAGCTTTCTTT
TRBD1	-	TRBV6-5	TRBJ1-1	CASSYSGGNAEAFF	TGTGCCAGCAGTTATTCAGGGGGAAACGCTGAAGCTTTCTTT
TRBD1	many	TRBV12-3/TRBV12-4	TRBJ1-1	CASRLDGTVTEAFF	TGTGCCAGCAGATTAGACGGGACAGTCACTGAAGCTTTCTTT
TRBD2	many	TRBV7-9	TRBJ2-4	CASTSGEAKNIQYF	TGTGCCAGCACTAGCGGGGAAGCCAAAAACATTCAGTACTTC
-	few	TRBV15	TRBJ1-2	CATSRDRRANYGYTF	TGTGCCACCAGCAGAGATCGGCGAGCTAACTATGGCTACACCTTC
-	few	TRBV10-3	TRBJ2-7	CAIKPGVSYEQYF	TGTGCCATCAAACCAGGGGTTTCCTACGAGCAGTACTTC
-	many	TRBV30	TRBJ2-7	CAWSLGTTLEQYF	TGTGCCTGGAGTCTCGGGACCACCCTCGAGCAGTACTTC
-	few	TRBV6-6	TRBJ2-1	CASGSSVSYNEQFF	TGTGCCAGCGGATCGTCCGTCTCCTACAATGAGCAGTTCTTC
-	-	TRBV19	TRBJ2-7	CASSTQAGTNYEQYF	TGTGCCAGTAGTACCCAAGCCGGGACAAACTACGAGCAGTACTTC
TRBD2	few	TRBV20-1	TRBJ2-7	CSAYRDYSYEQYF	TGCAGTGCTTACCGGGACTACTCCTACGAGCAGTACTTC
TRBD1	few	TRBV13	TRBJ1-4	CASSQTGGNEKLFF	TGTGCCAGCAGCCAAACAGGGGGCAATGAAAAACTGTTTTTT
-	few	TRBV25-1	TRBJ2-1	CASSDKFYSEQFF	TGTGCCAGCAGTGACAAATTTTATTCCGAGCAGTTCTTC